This TCR beta chain appears in the sequencing data of a study of blood T cell repertoires in COVID-19. About the research overall: Samples taken during acute and convalescent COVID-19 were collected in the United States, Italy and Spain.

V lost 6 bases to trimming and J lost 1 base; unmatched junction nucleotides: 12. The CDR3 consists of 16 residues. The germline CDR1 and CDR2 sequences are MDHEN and SYDVKM. This table comes from immunoSEQ multiplex PCR, and its TCRdb copy is limited to in-frame clones, with some not included. Of about 270,000 clones in the sample, more than 70% were seen once. The chain employs TRBV28 and TRBJ2-7, with 7 bases identical to TRBD1. The sequencing sample was made of peripheral blood. The sequence was obtained from a woman aged 45-65 years with acute or convalescent COVID-19. CDR3 amino acids: CASRPQSRTGSYEQYF. Here the CDR3 DNA reads TGTGCCAGCAGGCCGCAATCAAGGACAGGTTCCTACGAGCAGTACTTC.